The next 25 T cell receptor beta chains were all read from a single sample in a study of T cells in Graves' hyperthyroidism and ophthalmopathy. Amplified TCR beta CDR3 regions derived from RNA transcripts. HTBI primers drove first-round RT-PCR of the TCR CDR3. TCRdb called the multiplex PCR reads again in MiXCR, with one record for every CDR3 protein. The sample shows under 450,000 distinct CDR3 sequences, approximately 13% of them seen only once. Sequenced sample: blood. The receptors shown here come from a man aged 25-45 years with Graves' hyperthyroidism that later progressed to Graves' ophthalmopathy.

This clonotype was counted between two and nine times. The chain has TRBV5-1 and TRBJ2-7; 10 bases fit TRBD2. Losses at the gene ends were 2 bases for V and 5 bases for J; bases not matched to a gene: 7. Germline V gives CDR1 SGHRS, CDR2 YFSETQ. There are 15 residues in the CDR3. The CDR3 loop is CASSLSLAGANEQYF. The CDR3 DNA is TGCGCCAGCAGCTTATCTCTAGCGGGAGCAAACGAGCAGTACTTC.

This clonotype was seen only a few times. This rearrangement joins TRBV6-1 to TRBJ2-3, with 14 positions matching TRBD2. V shed 6 bases and J 5 bases; nucleotides not matched to a gene: 7. CDR3 length: 16 amino acids. CDR1 and CDR2 (germline): MNHNS, SASEGT. CDR3 in amino acids: CASSLGLAGGGDTQYF. In DNA, the CDR3 is TGTGCCAGCAGCCTCGGACTAGCGGGGGGCGGAGATACGCAGTATTTT.

This clonotype was picked up many times. The chain employs TRBV27 and TRBJ1-5; 9 nucleotides line up with TRBD1. The CDR3 is made up of 15 amino acids. With 1 base clipped from V and 5 bases from J, the junction kept 3 bases outside the gene matches. Looked up from germline, CDR1 is MNHEY and CDR2 is SMNVEV (reference sequence). CDR3 loop: CASSLWGQGDQPQHF. CDR3 DNA sequence: TGTGCCAGCAGTTTATGGGGACAGGGCGATCAGCCCCAGCATTTT.

This rearrangement joins TRBV4-1 to TRBJ2-7; tentative D call: TRBD1 (5 bases). Trimming pared 5 bases from V and 5 bases from J, leaving 16 bases between. The germline V gene has CDR1 MGHRA and CDR2 YSYEKL. This CDR3 has 14 amino acids. CDR3 DNA: TGCGCCAGCAGCACCGGACAATCAAAACACGAGCAGTACTTC. Its translation: CASSTGQSKHEQYF.

Ten or more counts support this clonotype. This chain connects TRBV20-1 to TRBJ2-5; the match to TRBD1 covers 10 bases. CDR3 length equals 14 residues. Unmatched junction bases numbered 8, after V lost 5 bases and J lost 5 bases. CDR1 DFQATT and CDR2 SNEGSKA come from the germline V gene (reference sequence). The CDR3, as DNA: TGCAGTGCTGGAGGGGGACAGGGGAGGGAGACCCAGTACTTC. Encoded protein: CSAGGGQGRETQYF.

This clonotype turned up a few times. V usage is TRBV19 and J usage is TRBJ2-2; D perhaps matches TRBD1 (5 bases). The CDR3 has 13 amino acids. CDR1 and CDR2 (germline): LNHDA, SQIVND (reference sequence). Trimming took 6 bases from V and 3 from J, leaving 8 bases between them. The CDR3 DNA follows: TGTGCCAGTAGAGGACAAGACACCGGGGAGCTGTTTTTT. The encoded protein is CASRGQDTGELFF. The full variable domain, rest sourced from reference TRBV19 and TRBJ2-2, is DGGITQSPKYLFRKEGQNVTLSCEQNLNHDAMYWYRQDPGQGLRLIYYSQIVNDFQKGDIAEGYSVSREKKESFPLTVTSAQKNPTAFYLCASRGQDTGELFFGEGSRLTVL.

This clonotype was seen only once. The junction differs from germline at one of its ends, possibly a read error. This chain uses TRBV10-3 with TRBJ1-5, with D uncertain. Germline lookup yields CDR1 ENHRY and CDR2 SYGVKD. The CDR3 has 12 residues. This CDR3 is CATSDSDQPQHF. The CDR3 coding sequence is TGTGCCACCTCCGATAGCGATCAGCCCCAGCATTTT.

The CDR3 DNA follows: TGTGCCAGCAGCACTAGGACGGTGAACACTGAAGCTTTCTTT. Translating gives CASSTRTVNTEAFF. The chain carries TRBV13 and TRBJ1-1; D is ambiguous. The CDR3 is 14 residues long. The V end lost 5 bases, the J end lost 0 bases, and 10 bases lay between the germline ends. The germline V gene encodes CDR1 PRHDT and CDR2 FYEKMQ (reference sequence). Looking up the rest from reference TRBV13 and TRBJ1-1 gives the full variable domain: AAGVIQSPRHLIKEKRETATLKCYPIPRHDTVYWYQQGPGQDPQFLISFYEKMQSDKGSIPDRFSAQQFSDYHSELNMSSLELGDSALYFCASSTRTVNTEAFFGQGTRLTVV.

The chain carries TRBV4-2 and TRBJ2-3; TRBD2 matches 13 bases. The CDR3 sequence is 19 residues long. V gave up 0 bases and J gave up 0 bases; unmatched junction bases: 6. CDR1 and CDR2 (germline): LGHNA, YNFKEQ. CDR3: CASSQDLRLAGGSTDTQYF. The CDR3, as DNA: TGTGCCAGCAGCCAAGACCTTAGACTAGCGGGGGGAAGCACAGATACGCAGTATTTT.

This chain uses TRBV20-1 with TRBJ1-5; D is uncertain. The CDR3 has 14 residues. Trimming took off 0 bases at V and 4 bases at J, with 10 bases between the two ends. The germline CDR1 and CDR2 sequences are DFQATT and SNEGSKA (reference sequence). CDR3 in DNA: TGCAGTGCTAGAGATTCAGTTGGGAATCAGCCCCAGCATTTT. Residues: CSARDSVGNQPQHF.

This clonotype was detected ten times or more. This chain connects TRBV5-1 to TRBJ2-3; 8 bases fit TRBD2. Losses at the gene ends were 1 base for V and 9 bases for J; bases not matched to a gene: 16. Germline V CDR1 and CDR2: SGHRS, YFSETQ. There are 17 residues in the CDR3. The CDR3 DNA follows: TGCGCCAGCAGCTTGCGATTAGCGGGGACCGGGGTTCGGACGCAGTATTTT. This encodes CASSLRLAGTGVRTQYF. The whole variable domain, remainder taken from reference TRBV5-1 and TRBJ2-3, is KAGVTQTPRYLIKTRGQQVTLSCSPISGHRSVSWYQQTPGQGLQFLFEYFSETQRNKGNFPGRFSGRQFSNSRSEMNVSTLELGDSALYLCASSLRLAGTGVRTQYFGPGTRLTVL.

This clonotype occurred many times. The rearrangement links TRBV3-1 to TRBJ1-6; D remains ambiguous. V was trimmed by 3 bases and J by 3 bases, leaving 9 bases between them. The CDR3 has 15 amino acids. Per germline, CDR1 LGHDT and CDR2 YNNKEL (reference sequence). The CDR3 region is CASSHGDFYNSPLHF. The CDR3 region has the DNA TGTGCCAGCAGCCATGGGGATTTCTATAATTCACCCCTCCACTTT.

The V gene is TRBV5-5, the J gene TRBJ1-6, with D tentatively TRBD1 (6 bases). The CDR3 spans 14 residues. Germline CDR1 SGHKS, CDR2 YYEKEE (reference sequence). V was trimmed by 3 bases and J by 9 bases, leaving 13 bases between them. CDR3 residues: CASSYPGDISPLHF. The CDR3 DNA sequence: TGTGCCAGCAGCTACCCTGGGGACATTTCACCCCTCCACTTT.

Ten or more counts support this clonotype. The rearrangement joins TRBV2 to TRBJ2-5, with unresolved D. The CDR3 consists of 13 residues. The V gene's germline CDR1 is SNHLY and CDR2 FYNNEI. V was cut by 3 bases and J by 5 bases, with 10 bases left in between. CDR3 in DNA: TGTGCCAGCAGTGATTCAGAGCTCGAGACCCAGTACTTC. Translation gives CASSDSELETQYF.

In its sample, this clonotype was seen many times. The rearrangement joins TRBV28 to TRBJ2-3, with 14 bases fitting TRBD2. V lost 2 bases to trimming and J lost 2 bases; unmatched junction nucleotides: 9. This CDR3 comprises 19 residues. CDR1 is MDHEN and CDR2 is SYDVKM in the germline V gene. DNA for the CDR3: TGTGCCAGCAGTTTACCGGGACTAGCGGGGGTCCCGCTCACAGATACGCAGTATTTT. Translating gives CASSLPGLAGVPLTDTQYF.

V usage is TRBV7-9 and J usage is TRBJ1-4, with a weak D call TRBD1 (5 bases). Germline V gives CDR1 SEHNR, CDR2 FQNEAQ (reference sequence). V lost 2 bases and J 8 bases, leaving 12 bases between the germline ends. The CDR3 runs to 14 residues. Written as DNA, the CDR3 is TGTGCCAGCAGCTTATGGCAGGGAGGGGAAAAACTGTTTTTT. As protein: CASSLWQGGEKLFF. Filled out from reference TRBV7-9 and TRBJ1-4, the complete variable domain reads DTGVSQNPRHKITKRGQNVTFRCDPISEHNRLYWYRQTLGQGPEFLTYFQNEAQLEKSRLLSDRFSAERPKGSFSTLEIQRTEQGDSAMYLCASSLWQGGEKLFFGSGTQLSVL.

This clonotype was found a few times. This chain uses TRBV5-1 with TRBJ1-6, with a tentative D call TRBD1 (6 bases). This CDR3 is 16 amino acids long. V lost 0 bases and J lost 7, with 14 bases in between. Looked up from germline, CDR1 is SGHRS and CDR2 is YFSETQ. The CDR3 here is CASSLAPRGGNSPLHF. The CDR3, as DNA: TGCGCCAGCAGCTTGGCCCCCAGGGGAGGGAATTCACCCCTCCACTTT.

This clonotype was counted a few times. This chain uses TRBV15 with TRBJ2-5; tentative D call: TRBD2 (7 bases). The CDR3 contains 18 residues. CDR1 is LNHNV and CDR2 is YYDKDF in the germline V gene (reference sequence). Deletions cut 1 base from V and 6 bases from J, with 24 bases between. CDR3 sequence (DNA): TGTGCCACCAGCAGAGGGGGCGGGGGCGCATCGAAAAGCCAGACCCAGTACTTC. It encodes CATSRGGGGASKSQTQYF. The whole variable domain, filled in from reference TRBV15 and TRBJ2-5, reads DAMVIQNPRYQVTQFGKPVTLSCSQTLNHNVMYWYQQKSSQAPKLLFHYYDKDFNNEADTPDNFQSRRPNTSFCFLDIRSPGLGDTAMYLCATSRGGGGASKSQTQYFGPGTRLLVL.

This clonotype was counted only a few times. The chain has TRBV6-4 and TRBJ2-1; TRBD1 agrees at 10 bases. This CDR3 spans 17 amino acids. V trimming: 5 bases; J trimming: 0 bases; junction bases outside the gene matches: 7. The germline V gene has CDR1 MRHNA and CDR2 SNTAGT. CDR3 in amino acids: CASSPGQGTSSYNEQFF. The CDR3 coding sequence is TGTGCCAGCAGTCCGGGACAGGGGACGAGCTCCTACAATGAGCAGTTCTTC.

This chain joins TRBV9 and TRBJ1-2; D not resolved. The CDR3 contains 13 residues. The V end lost 3 bases, the J end lost 5 bases, and 11 bases lay between the germline ends. CDR1 and CDR2 (germline): SGDLS, YYNGEE. CDR3 bases: TGTGCCAGCAGCGGGACGACCGGGTATGGCTACACCTTC. Amino acid sequence: CASSGTTGYGYTF.

This clonotype was counted at least ten times. J is TRBJ1-1 and V is TRBV5-1, with no clear D. The length of the CDR3 is 14 residues. Germline V gene sequence: CDR1 SGHRS, CDR2 YFSETQ. V lost 6 bases, J lost 0 bases, and 12 bases lay in between. CDR3 loop: CASTQDGMNTEAFF. In DNA, the CDR3 is TGCGCCAGCACCCAAGACGGCATGAACACTGAAGCTTTCTTT.

There are many counts of this clonotype. V usage is TRBV28 and J usage is TRBJ1-1; D ambiguous. Trimming left V 7 bases short and J 5 bases short, with 20 bases between. The CDR3 totals 15 residues. The germline V gene encodes CDR1 MDHEN and CDR2 SYDVKM. The CDR3 region is CASTPENGGGTEAFF. CDR3 nucleotides: TGTGCCAGCACCCCGGAAAACGGAGGAGGAACTGAAGCTTTCTTT. Full variable domain (rest looked up from reference TRBV28 and TRBJ1-1): DVKVTQSSRYLVKRTGEKVFLECVQDMDHENMFWYRQDPGLGLRLIYFSYDVKMKEKGDIPEGYSVSREKKERFSLILESASTNQTSMYLCASTPENGGGTEAFFGQGTRLTVV.

Ten or more counts support this clonotype. The rearrangement links TRBV18 to TRBJ1-2, with a weak D call TRBD1 (5 bases). The CDR3 loop spans 14 amino acids. The germline V gene has CDR1 KGHSH and CDR2 LQKENI. Trimming removed 0 bases at V and 4 bases at J, with 9 bases between. CDR3 in DNA: TGTGCCAGCTCACCACCGGTTGGGGGCTATGGCTACACCTTC. Encoded protein: CASSPPVGGYGYTF.

This clonotype was counted at least ten times. V gene TRBV4-2 combines with J gene TRBJ2-3; 9 positions agree with TRBD2. CDR1 and CDR2 from the germline V gene are LGHNA and YNFKEQ. J lost 6 bases, V lost 0 bases, and 4 bases had no gene match. The CDR3 extends over 15 amino acids. The CDR3 region has the DNA TGTGCCAGCAGCCAAGAGGGACTAGCAGCCGATACGCAGTATTTT. It specifies CASSQEGLAADTQYF.

This clonotype was found many times. This chain uses TRBV7-2 with TRBJ1-2; D perhaps matches TRBD1 (6 bases). Germline loops: CDR1 SGHTA, CDR2 FQGNSA. This CDR3 is built from 15 residues. Trimming stripped 5 bases from V and 6 bases from J, with 19 bases between. This CDR3 reads CASSIRGGGNHGYTF. CDR3 in DNA: TGTGCCAGCAGCATTCGAGGGGGGGGGAATCATGGCTACACCTTC.